This T cell receptor (beta chain) is drawn from a study of blood T cell repertoires in COVID-19. For the study at large: Whether acute or convalescent, the COVID-19 samples came from the United States, Italy and Spain. PBMCs, B-cell-depleted T cells, or T cells were the source of the cDNA or gDNA that made up the material.

Germline CDR1 is MNHEY and CDR2 is SVGAGI. The length of the CDR3 is 15 residues. Between the trimmed V and J ends, which lost 4 bases and 9 bases, there was a span of 19 bases. In the source study's methods: Scientists estimated how many nucleated cells there were by amplifying reference gene primers. The data were produced by immunoSEQ multiplex PCR, yet TCRdb's version contains in-frame clones alone and is incomplete. That table is the source of V, J and clone size, and D and trimming were worked out from the DNA. The sample has about 70,000 clones, around 80% seen once. The chain has TRBV6-5 and TRBJ2-1, with D unclear. The receptor comes from a man older than 75 with acute or convalescent COVID-19. Material for sequencing was peripheral blood. CDR3 residues: CASSCGGPPRIEQFF. The DNA for the CDR3 is TGTGCCAGCAGTTGCGGCGGTCCCCCTCGCATTGAGCAGTTCTTC.